This is a list of T cell receptor beta chains from one sample in a study of blood T cell repertoires in COVID-19. TCRdb keeps only in-frame clones here, not all; method: immunoSEQ multiplex PCR. The repertoire includes 150,000 to 200,000 clones, approximately 90% of them detected once, and roughly 0.8% sits in the top ten. The sequenced sample was PBMCs or T cells enriched from blood (not recorded which). Receptors originate from a woman younger than 30 who had recovered from COVID-19. The CDR3 runs from the conserved cysteine through the conserved F or W. A D gene is named only where the DNA matches it firmly. Size tells how often a clone was seen (once, few, many) or the class of an expanded clone, and some rows leave it out.

D	size	J	length	V	DNA	CDR3
TRBD2	.	TRBJ2-2	14	TRBV2	TGTGCCAGCAACCAGGGGTGGACTAGCAGGTGGCTGTTTTTT	CASNQGWTSRWLFF
.	.	TRBJ2-2	14	TRBV11-2	TGTGCCAGCAGCTTAGAGCAGGGCACCGGGGAGCTGTTTTTT	CASSLEQGTGELFF
TRBD2	.	TRBJ2-1	15	TRBV28	TGTGCCAGCAGTTTAGCGGGAGGTTTGTACAATGAGCAGTTCTTC	CASSLAGGLYNEQFF
.	.	TRBJ2-3	11	TRBV29-1	TGCAGCGTTACTATCACAGATACGCAGTATTTT	CSVTITDTQYF
TRBD1	.	TRBJ2-6	16	TRBV2	TGTGCCAGCAGCCGACAGGGCCCCTCTGGGGCCAACGTCCTGACTTTC	CASSRQGPSGANVLTF
TRBD2	.	TRBJ2-7	15	TRBV28	TGTGCCAGCAGCCCCGGCGGGGGATCAGGATACGAGCAGTACTTC	CASSPGGGSGYEQYF
TRBD1	.	TRBJ2-7	13	TRBV29-1	TGCAGCGTTGTTGACAGGGATTCCTACGAGCAGTACTTC	CSVVDRDSYEQYF
TRBD2	.	TRBJ2-3	16	TRBV6-5	TGTGCCAGCAGTTACTCGGGACTAGCGGGAGCCGATACGCAGTATTTT	CASSYSGLAGADTQYF
.	.	TRBJ1-2	15	TRBV5-1	TGCGCCAGCGGCCAGTCTAGAGTCGCGGGGAATGGCTACACCTTC	CASGQSRVAGNGYTF
TRBD2	.	TRBJ2-5	16	TRBV5-1	TGCGCCAGCAGCTTGGCTCTAGCGGGGGGTCAAGAGACCCAGTACTTC	CASSLALAGGQETQYF
TRBD2	.	TRBJ2-7	16	TRBV4-1	TGCGCCAGCAGCCAACATGGACTAGCGGGAGACTACGAGCAGTACTTC	CASSQHGLAGDYEQYF
.	.	TRBJ2-3	16	TRBV28	TGTGCCAGCAGTTTTGATAATCGGAGTGGGTCAGATACGCAGTATTTT	CASSFDNRSGSDTQYF
TRBD2	.	TRBJ2-7	15	TRBV6-5	TGTGCCAGCAGGGATTCCGGGACTAGCGTGTACGAGCAGTACTTC	CASRDSGTSVYEQYF
.	.	TRBJ2-5	15	TRBV7-3	TGTGCCAGCAGCTTAAGTGGTCTTCGGGGGGAGACCCAGTACTTC	CASSLSGLRGETQYF
.	few	TRBJ1-1	13	TRBV9	TGTGCCAGCAGTTCAGGGGTTTACACTGAAGCTTTCTTT	CASSSGVYTEAFF
TRBD2	few	TRBJ2-7	13	TRBV19	TGTGCCAGTAGTGCGTCGTGGGGGGGCGAGCAGTACTTC	CASSASWGGEQYF
.	.	TRBJ1-1	17	TRBV28	TGTGCCAGCAGTACCGCCGGGGGGCCCACATGGAACACTGAAGCTTTCTTT	CASSTAGGPTWNTEAFF
.	.	TRBJ2-3	13	TRBV3-1/TRBV3-2	TGTGCTGCTGGAGAGGGTAGAACAGATACGCAGTATTTT	CAAGEGRTDTQYF
.	.	TRBJ2-7	14	TRBV6-8	TGTGCCAGCACCCCTCGACTGCTCTCCTACGAGCAGTACTTC	CASTPRLLSYEQYF
.	once	TRBJ2-1	14	TRBV9	TGTGCCAGCAGCCTCCTCCGAACCAGCAATGAGCAGTTCTTC	CASSLLRTSNEQFF
.	.	TRBJ1-3	14	TRBV6-5	TGTGCCAGCAGGATGACAGGCTCTGGAAACACCATATATTTT	CASRMTGSGNTIYF
TRBD1	.	TRBJ1-4	15	TRBV7-2	TGTGCCAGCAGCTCCGATTCAGGGGGTGGTGAAAAACTGTTTTTT	CASSSDSGGGEKLFF
TRBD2	.	TRBJ2-2	16	TRBV19	TGTGCCAGTAGTCCTAGACTAGCGGAGCGCACCGGGGAGCTGTTTTTT	CASSPRLAERTGELFF
TRBD1	.	TRBJ1-2	17	TRBV5-4	TGTGCCAGCAGCTTGGTCGGACAGGGCGCCTCTAACTATGGCTACACCTTC	CASSLVGQGASNYGYTF
TRBD1	.	TRBJ2-7	15	TRBV18	TGTGCCAGCTCGACTTACAGGGGCAGGGGCTACGAGCAGTACTTC	CASSTYRGRGYEQYF
.	once	TRBJ1-1	14	TRBV7-8	TGTGCCAGCAGCTCCAGGGATATGAACACTGAAGCTTTCTTT	CASSSRDMNTEAFF
.	.	TRBJ2-2	19	TRBV2	TGTGCCAGCAGTGCGTCTAGCCCTTCCAAACAATTGAACACCGGGGAGCTGTTTTTT	CASSASSPSKQLNTGELFF
.	.	TRBJ1-1	13	TRBV4-2	TGTGCCAGCAGCCAAGAATTCGGGACTGAAGCTTTCTTT	CASSQEFGTEAFF
TRBD2	.	TRBJ2-3	16	TRBV28	TGTGCCAGCAGTTTGGGCGGGAGTCCTAGCACAGATACGCAGTATTTT	CASSLGGSPSTDTQYF
.	.	TRBJ1-3	16	TRBV23-1	TGCGCCAGCAGTATAAATAAGGGGCGCTCTGGAAACACCATATATTTT	CASSINKGRSGNTIYF
TRBD1	few	TRBJ2-2	15	TRBV5-1	TGCGCCAGCAGCTTGTGGGACAGGGGATCCGGGGAGCTGTTTTTT	CASSLWDRGSGELFF
TRBD2	once	TRBJ2-3	15	TRBV5-4	TGTGCCAGCAGCTTGGCCACTAGCGGTGTAGATACGCAGTATTTT	CASSLATSGVDTQYF
.	.	TRBJ2-4	13	TRBV30	TGTGCCTGGAGTGTTCGGGTCCTAGGCATTCAGTACTTC	CAWSVRVLGIQYF
TRBD2	few	TRBJ2-7	13	TRBV2	TGTGCCAGCAGGCCGGGACTAGCGCCGCCGCAGTACTTC	CASRPGLAPPQYF
TRBD1	once	TRBJ2-7	14	TRBV5-1	TGCGCCAGCAGCCCAACGGGACAGGTCTACGAGCAGTACTTC	CASSPTGQVYEQYF
TRBD1	.	TRBJ1-2	15	TRBV28	TGTGCCAGCAGTTCCAACAGGGGGCTCGGCTATGGCTACACCTTC	CASSSNRGLGYGYTF
.	.	TRBJ2-5	13	TRBV5-6	TGTGCCAGCAGCTTGGGAAGAGACAAGACCCAGTACTTC	CASSLGRDKTQYF
.	.	TRBJ1-1	13	TRBV19	TGTGCCAGTCTCGGGAGATCGGGCACTGAAGCTTTCTTT	CASLGRSGTEAFF
.	.	TRBJ1-2	14	TRBV6-5	TGTGCCAGCAGTAGCTCGACAGAACTCTATGGCTACACCTTC	CASSSSTELYGYTF
TRBD2	.	TRBJ2-1	19	TRBV12-5	TGTGCTAGTGGTTTGGTTCCCAGGGCGGGCGGGAGCTCCTACAATGAGCAGTTCTTC	CASGLVPRAGGSSYNEQFF
TRBD1	.	TRBJ2-3	14	TRBV2	TGTGCCAGCAGTGAAGGACAGGGGGCAGATACGCAGTATTTT	CASSEGQGADTQYF
TRBD1	.	TRBJ1-5	14	TRBV5-8	TGTGCCAGCAGCTGGGACAGGAGCAATCAGCCCCAGCATTTT	CASSWDRSNQPQHF
TRBD2	.	TRBJ2-3	16	TRBV7-3	TGTGCCAGCAGCTACGGGACCGGGTTCGCGGGAGGAGATCGGTATTTT	CASSYGTGFAGGDRYF
TRBD2	.	TRBJ2-5	14	TRBV6-9	TGTGCCAGCAGTTGTCAGCGGGGCCAAGAGACCCAGTACTTC	CASSCQRGQETQYF
.	.	TRBJ1-3	15	TRBV10-3	TGTGCCATCAGTGATCATGGGCAGGGAGGAAACACCATATATTTT	CAISDHGQGGNTIYF
TRBD1	.	TRBJ2-7	14	TRBV6-6	TGTGCCAGCAGTCGAACCGGGACAGGTCTCGAGCAGTACTTC	CASSRTGTGLEQYF
TRBD2	.	TRBJ2-5	14	TRBV18	TGTGCCAGCTCACCTAGCGGGAGAGTGGAGACCCAGTACTTC	CASSPSGRVETQYF
.	.	TRBJ1-1	13	TRBV3-1/TRBV3-2	TGTGCCAGCAGCCGTACAGAGCCCAATGAAGCTTTCTTT	CASSRTEPNEAFF
TRBD2	.	TRBJ2-2	15	TRBV2	TGTGCCAGCAGCCGACGGGGGGACCTTCCCGGGGAGCTGTTTTTT	CASSRRGDLPGELFF
.	.	TRBJ2-7	12	TRBV11-3	TGTGCCAGCAGCTTTAACAACTACGAGCAGTACTTC	CASSFNNYEQYF
TRBD2	.	TRBJ2-7	16	TRBV15	TGTGCCACCAGCAGCCCGACTAGCTTGGGCCCCTACGAGCAGTACTTC	CATSSPTSLGPYEQYF
.	.	TRBJ1-2	11	TRBV6-5	TGTGCCAGCAAAACTTTTGAGGGCTACACCTTC	CASKTFEGYTF
.	.	TRBJ2-3	14	TRBV27	TGTGCCAGCAGTTTAGGACTCCCGGGCGATACGCAGTATTTT	CASSLGLPGDTQYF
TRBD2	once	TRBJ2-1	14	TRBV7-9	TGTGCCAGCAGTTCAGGGACTACAGTCAATGAGCAGTTCTTC	CASSSGTTVNEQFF
TRBD2	.	TRBJ2-3	15	TRBV5-1	TGCGCCAGCAGCTTGGAAGCGGGAGTATCAGATACGCAGTATTTT	CASSLEAGVSDTQYF